This TCR beta chain appears in the sequencing data of a study of control samples from healthy donors and cancer patients. This clone was observed a single time. This CDR3 has 14 amino acids. Germline V gene lookup returns CDR1 MGHRA and CDR2 YSYEKL. V was cut by 4 bases and J by 3 bases, with 12 bases left in between. Generated by immunoSEQ multiplex PCR, the TCRdb table keeps only in-frame clones and is missing some. The sample includes tens of thousands of clones, 93% of them seen just once. This clonotype originated in a woman between 25 and 40 years old in good health. V is TRBV4-1 and J is TRBJ1-2, with D maybe TRBD1 (6 bases). Sequenced sample: blood. The CDR3 region has the DNA TGCGCCAGCAGCCCAGGACAGTCCTACTATGGCTACACCTTC. Amino acid sequence: CASSPGQSYYGYTF.